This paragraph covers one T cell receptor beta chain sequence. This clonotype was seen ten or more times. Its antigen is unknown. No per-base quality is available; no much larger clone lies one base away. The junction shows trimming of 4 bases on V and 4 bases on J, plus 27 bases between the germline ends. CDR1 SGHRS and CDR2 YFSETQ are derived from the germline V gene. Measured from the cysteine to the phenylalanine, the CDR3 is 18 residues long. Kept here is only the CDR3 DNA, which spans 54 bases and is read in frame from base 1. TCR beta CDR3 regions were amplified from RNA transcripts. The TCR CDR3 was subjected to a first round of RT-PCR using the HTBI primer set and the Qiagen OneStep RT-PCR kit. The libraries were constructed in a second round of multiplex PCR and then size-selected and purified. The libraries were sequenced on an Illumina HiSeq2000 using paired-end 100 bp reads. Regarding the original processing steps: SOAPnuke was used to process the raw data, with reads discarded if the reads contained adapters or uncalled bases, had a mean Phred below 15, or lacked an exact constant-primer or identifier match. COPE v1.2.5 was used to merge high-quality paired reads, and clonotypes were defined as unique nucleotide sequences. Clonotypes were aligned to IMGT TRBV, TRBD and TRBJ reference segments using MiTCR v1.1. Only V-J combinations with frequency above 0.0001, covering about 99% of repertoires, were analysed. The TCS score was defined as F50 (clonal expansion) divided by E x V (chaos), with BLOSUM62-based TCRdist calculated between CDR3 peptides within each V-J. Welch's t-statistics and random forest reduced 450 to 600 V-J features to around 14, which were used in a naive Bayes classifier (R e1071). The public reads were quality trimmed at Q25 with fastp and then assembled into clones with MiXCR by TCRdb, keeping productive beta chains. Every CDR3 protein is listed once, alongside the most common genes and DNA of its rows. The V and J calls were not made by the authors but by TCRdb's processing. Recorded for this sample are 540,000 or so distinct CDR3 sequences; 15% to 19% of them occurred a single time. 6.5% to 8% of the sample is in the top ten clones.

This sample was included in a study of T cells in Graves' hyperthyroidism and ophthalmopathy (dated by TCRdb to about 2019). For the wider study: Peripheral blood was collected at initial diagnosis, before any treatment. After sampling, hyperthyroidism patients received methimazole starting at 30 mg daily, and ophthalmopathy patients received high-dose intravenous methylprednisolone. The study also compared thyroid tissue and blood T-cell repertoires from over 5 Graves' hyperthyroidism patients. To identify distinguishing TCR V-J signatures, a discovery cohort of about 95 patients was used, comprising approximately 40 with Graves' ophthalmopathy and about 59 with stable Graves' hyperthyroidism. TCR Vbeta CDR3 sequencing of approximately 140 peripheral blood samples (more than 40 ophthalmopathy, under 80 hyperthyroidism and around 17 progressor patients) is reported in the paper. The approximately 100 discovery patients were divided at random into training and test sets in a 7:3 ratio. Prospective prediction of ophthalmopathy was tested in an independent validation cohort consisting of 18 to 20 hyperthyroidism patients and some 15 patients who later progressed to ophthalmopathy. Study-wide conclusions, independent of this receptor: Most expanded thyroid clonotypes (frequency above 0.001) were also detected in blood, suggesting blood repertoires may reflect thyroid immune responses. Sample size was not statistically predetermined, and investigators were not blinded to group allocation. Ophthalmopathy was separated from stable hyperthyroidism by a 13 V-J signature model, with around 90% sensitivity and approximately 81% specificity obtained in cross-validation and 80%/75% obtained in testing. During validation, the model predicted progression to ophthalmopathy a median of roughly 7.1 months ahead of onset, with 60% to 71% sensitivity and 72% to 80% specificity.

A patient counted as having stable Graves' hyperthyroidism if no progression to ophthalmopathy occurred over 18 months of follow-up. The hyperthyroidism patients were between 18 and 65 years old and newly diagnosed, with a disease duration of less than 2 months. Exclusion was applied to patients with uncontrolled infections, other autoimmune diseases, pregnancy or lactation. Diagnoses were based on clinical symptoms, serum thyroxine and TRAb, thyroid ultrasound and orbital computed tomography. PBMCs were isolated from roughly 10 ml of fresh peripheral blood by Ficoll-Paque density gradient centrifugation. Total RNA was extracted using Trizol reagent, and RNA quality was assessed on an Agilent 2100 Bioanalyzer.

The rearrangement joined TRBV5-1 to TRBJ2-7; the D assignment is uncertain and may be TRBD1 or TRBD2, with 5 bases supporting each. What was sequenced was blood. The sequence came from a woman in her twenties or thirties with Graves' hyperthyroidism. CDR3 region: CASSVGQFTGILGYEQYF. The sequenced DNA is TGCGCCAGCAGCGTAGGACAATTCACCGGGATACTCGGTTACGAGCAGTACTTC.